This is a list of T cell receptor beta chains from one sample in a study of blood T cell repertoires in COVID-19. Only in-frame clones appear in the TCRdb table, and some are missing; sequencing was by immunoSEQ multiplex PCR. This table has about 250,000 clones, 65% to 85% appearing once. Sequencing input: peripheral blood. These receptors were taken from a man over 45 with active or convalescent COVID-19. CDR3s include the opening cysteine and the closing phenylalanine or tryptophan. Each record gives: V gene, clone size, J gene, D gene, CDR3 DNA, CDR3 protein. The D gene is left open where the match is weak. Expanded clones are given a class, and other clones once, few, many or no size at all.

>TRBV9|-|TRBJ2-5|TRBD2
TGTGCCAGCAGCGTAGGAACTAGCGGGGGCTCGTACCAAGAGACCCAGTACTTC
CASSVGTSGGSYQETQYF
>TRBV10-3|once|TRBJ2-7|-
TGTGCCATCTGGGCCGGGGAGGTGTCCTACGAGCAGTACTTC
CAIWAGEVSYEQYF
>TRBV10-3|-|TRBJ2-3|TRBD2
TGTGCCATCAGTATTTTAGCGGGGGGCTCAGATACGCAGTATTTT
CAISILAGGSDTQYF
>TRBV5-1|-|TRBJ2-5|-
TGCGCCAGCAGCGAGTACCAAGAGACCCAGTACTTC
CASSEYQETQYF
>TRBV4-3|-|TRBJ2-1|TRBD2
TGCGCCAGCAGCCAAGGTCGAGGGGCGGGGGGGCGTGACAATGAGCAGTTCTTC
CASSQGRGAGGRDNEQFF
>TRBV27|-|TRBJ2-2|-
TGTGCCAGCAGTTTCGACGGCAGGGCCCACACCGGGGAGCTGTTTTTT
CASSFDGRAHTGELFF
>TRBV29-1|-|TRBJ1-6|-
TGCAGCGTTTCCCAGGGGATAGGTTCACCCCTCCACTTT
CSVSQGIGSPLHF
>TRBV30|-|TRBJ2-7|TRBD2
TGTGCCTGGAGGGGACTAGCGGGGCCACCCTACGAGCAGTACTTC
CAWRGLAGPPYEQYF
>TRBV27|-|TRBJ2-7|-
TGTGCCAGCCGCGGAGGACCTCGTGGGAACGAGCAGTACTTC
CASRGGPRGNEQYF
>TRBV7-6|-|TRBJ2-5|TRBD2
TGTGCCAGCAGCTCACCAACTAGCGGAACGTGGACCCAGTACTTC
CASSSPTSGTWTQYF
>TRBV19|-|TRBJ1-1|-
TGTGCCAGTAGTGGCTTCACTGAAGCTTTCTTT
CASSGFTEAFF
>TRBV6-2/TRBV6-3|-|TRBJ1-5|TRBD1
TGTGCCAGCAGTTACTCGATACGGACAGGGACTTCATATAGCAATCAGCCCCAGCATTTT
CASSYSIRTGTSYSNQPQHF
>TRBV3-1/TRBV3-2|-|TRBJ2-2|-
TGTGCCAGCAGCCCCGGGACTCGTAGCGGGGAGCTGTTTTTT
CASSPGTRSGELFF
>TRBV7-9|few|TRBJ1-3|-
TGTGCCAGCAGCTTAGTTCTCGGCTCTGGAAACACCATATATTTT
CASSLVLGSGNTIYF
>TRBV5-1|-|TRBJ2-2|TRBD2
TGCGCCAGCACTCCGGGGGGCACCGGGGAGCTGTTTTTT
CASTPGGTGELFF
>TRBV6-4|-|TRBJ2-3|TRBD2
TGTGCCAGCAGCCGACGACTAGCACGGGGAAAAATAGATACGCAGTATTTT
CASSRRLARGKIDTQYF
>TRBV5-1|-|TRBJ2-5|TRBD2
TGCGCCAGCAGCTTGGTGCAGCGGGGGGCCTCCTGGGGGGCGGCCCAGTACTTC
CASSLVQRGASWGAAQYF
>TRBV2|-|TRBJ1-6|-
TGTGCCAGCAGTGGCGGTAATTCACCCCTCCACTTT
CASSGGNSPLHF
>TRBV7-2|-|TRBJ1-1|-
TGTGCCAGCAACCCAGGGATGGGCACTGAAGCTTTCTTT
CASNPGMGTEAFF
>TRBV10-1|-|TRBJ2-5|TRBD1
TGCGCCAGCAGTGAGTCGAAATCAGTGGACAGGGGTAAAGAGACCCAGTACTTC
CASSESKSVDRGKETQYF
>TRBV3-1/TRBV3-2|-|TRBJ1-5|-
TGTGCCAGCAGCCAAGCGGGGGGGGCGGGCCAGCCCCAGCATTTT
CASSQAGGAGQPQHF
>TRBV5-6|-|TRBJ2-1|-
TGTGCCAGCAGCTTAGCCGGGGGGCCAGGAAATGAGCAGTTCTTC
CASSLAGGPGNEQFF
>TRBV5-4|-|TRBJ2-4|TRBD2
TGTGCCAGCAGCGCCCTAGGGACTAGCGGGGTAGCCAAAAACATTCAGTACTTC
CASSALGTSGVAKNIQYF
>TRBV7-9|-|TRBJ1-5|TRBD1
TGTGCCAGCAGCAGGGGACAGGGGTTCAATCAGCCCCAGCATTTT
CASSRGQGFNQPQHF
>TRBV5-1|-|TRBJ1-1|-
TGCGCCAGCAGCCCCCAAGGGGGTAGCAACACTGAAGCTTTCTTT
CASSPQGGSNTEAFF
>TRBV27|-|TRBJ2-2|-
TGTGCCAGCAGTCTTTTGGGACAGAACACCGGGGAGCTGTTTTTT
CASSLLGQNTGELFF
>TRBV28|-|TRBJ2-7|TRBD2
TGTGCCAGCAGTCCACCCCGGGGGGGGCAAGGGGATTACGAGCAGTACTTC
CASSPPRGGQGDYEQYF